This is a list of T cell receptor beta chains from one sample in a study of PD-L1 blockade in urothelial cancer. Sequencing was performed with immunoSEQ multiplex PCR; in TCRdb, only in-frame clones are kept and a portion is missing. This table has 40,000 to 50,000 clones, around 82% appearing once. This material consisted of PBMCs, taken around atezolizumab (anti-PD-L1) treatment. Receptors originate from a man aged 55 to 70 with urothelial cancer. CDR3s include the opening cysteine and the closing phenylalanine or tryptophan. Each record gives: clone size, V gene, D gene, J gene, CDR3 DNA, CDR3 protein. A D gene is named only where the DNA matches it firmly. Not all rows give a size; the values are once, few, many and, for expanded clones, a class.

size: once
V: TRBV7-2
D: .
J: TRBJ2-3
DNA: TGTGCCAGCAGCCGAGAGGCATCCCGGGATGATACGCAGTATTTT
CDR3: CASSREASRDDTQYF

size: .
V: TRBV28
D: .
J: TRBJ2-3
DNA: TGTGCCAGCAGGGTCGACAGGGAGGTAGATACGCAGTATTTT
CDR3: CASRVDREVDTQYF

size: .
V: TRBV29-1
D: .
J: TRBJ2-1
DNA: TGCAGCGTTGAAAGCGAGAGCTCCTACAATGAGCAGTTCTTC
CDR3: CSVESESSYNEQFF

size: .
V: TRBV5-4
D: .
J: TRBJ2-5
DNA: TGTGCCAGCAGCTTTGGGGGCGAGACCCAGTACTTC
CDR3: CASSFGGETQYF

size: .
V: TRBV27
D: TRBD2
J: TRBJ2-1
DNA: TGTGCCAGCAGTTTTTCTAGCGGGAGTTATGAGCAGTTCTTC
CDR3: CASSFSSGSYEQFF

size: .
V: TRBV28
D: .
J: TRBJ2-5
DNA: TGTGCCAGCAGGGCACTACTAGTTTTACAAGAGACCCAGTACTTC
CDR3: CASRALLVLQETQYF

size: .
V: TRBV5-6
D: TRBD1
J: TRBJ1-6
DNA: TGTGCCAGCAGCCCCGGACAGGGGGATGCACCCCTCCACTTT
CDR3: CASSPGQGDAPLHF

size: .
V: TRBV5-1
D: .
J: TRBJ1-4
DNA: TGCGCCAGCAGCCCAAGTCGGGGGACCCATGAAAAACTGTTTTTT
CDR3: CASSPSRGTHEKLFF

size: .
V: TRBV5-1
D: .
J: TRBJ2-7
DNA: TGCGCCAGCAGCTTGGAGGCCCTTAAGGCGGGCGAGCAGTACTTC
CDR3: CASSLEALKAGEQYF

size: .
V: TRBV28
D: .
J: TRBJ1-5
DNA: TGTGCCAGCAGTTTTGAGGCGAGCAATCAGCCCCAGCATTTT
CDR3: CASSFEASNQPQHF

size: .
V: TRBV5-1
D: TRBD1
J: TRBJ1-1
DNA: TGCGCCAGCAGCATCGGACAGGGGGGCACTGAAGCTTTCTTT
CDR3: CASSIGQGGTEAFF

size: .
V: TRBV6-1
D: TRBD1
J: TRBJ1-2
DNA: TGTGCCAGCAGTGCAAGGCAAAACAGGGGAGTTCACTATGGCTACACCTTC
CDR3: CASSARQNRGVHYGYTF

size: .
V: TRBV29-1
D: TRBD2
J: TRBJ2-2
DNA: TGCAGCGTTCATCTAGCGGGGCCCCGGGGCGGGGAGCTGTTTTTT
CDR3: CSVHLAGPRGGELFF

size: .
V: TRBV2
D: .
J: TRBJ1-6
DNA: TGTGCCAGCAGTAAGGACAAGCCCAATGGGGGGTCACCCCTCCACTTT
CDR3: CASSKDKPNGGSPLHF

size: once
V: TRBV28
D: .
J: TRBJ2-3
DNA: TGTGCCAGCAGTAAAGTCCCCCGGCGCGGCGATACGCAGTATTTT
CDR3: CASSKVPRRGDTQYF

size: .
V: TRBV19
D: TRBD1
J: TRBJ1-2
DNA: TGTGCCAGCAACCGGGACAGGGAAAATGGCTACACCTTC
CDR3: CASNRDRENGYTF

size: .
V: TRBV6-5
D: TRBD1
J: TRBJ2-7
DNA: TGTGCCAGCACCCCAGGACAGGTGAACTACGAGCAGTACTTC
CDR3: CASTPGQVNYEQYF

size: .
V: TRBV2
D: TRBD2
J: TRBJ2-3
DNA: TGTGTCAGCAGTGAGTGGCTGACTAGCGGTAGCACAGATACGCAGTATTTT
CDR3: CVSSEWLTSGSTDTQYF

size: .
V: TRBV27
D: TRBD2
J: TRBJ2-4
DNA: TGTGCCAGCAGTTTAAAAGCAGCGGGGGCCCCCCCCAAAAACATTCAGTACTTC
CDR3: CASSLKAAGAPPKNIQYF

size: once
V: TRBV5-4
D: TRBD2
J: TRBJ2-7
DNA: TGTGCCAGCAGCTTGGGGACTAGCGGAATCTACGAGCAGTACTTC
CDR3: CASSLGTSGIYEQYF

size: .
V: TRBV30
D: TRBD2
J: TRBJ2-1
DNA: TGTGCCTGGAGTGTACTAGCGGGAGGGGAGCAGTTCTTC
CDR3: CAWSVLAGGEQFF

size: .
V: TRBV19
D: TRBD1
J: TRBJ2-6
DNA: TGTGCCAGTAGTACCCACAGGGGGTCTGGGGCCAACGTCCTGACTTTC
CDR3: CASSTHRGSGANVLTF

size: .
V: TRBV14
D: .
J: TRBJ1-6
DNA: TGTGCCAGCAGCCAACTGGGGGCGTTAAATTCACCCCTCCACTTT
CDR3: CASSQLGALNSPLHF

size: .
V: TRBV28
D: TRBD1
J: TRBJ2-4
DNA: TGTGCCAGCAGTTTAGACAGGGGCAAAAACATTCAGTACTTC
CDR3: CASSLDRGKNIQYF

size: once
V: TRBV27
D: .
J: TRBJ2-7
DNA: TGTGCCAGCAGCACCGGGACACTCTACGAGCAGTACTTC
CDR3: CASSTGTLYEQYF

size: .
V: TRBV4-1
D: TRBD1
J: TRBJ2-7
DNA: TGCGCCAGCAGCCAAGAAGTGGGACAGATGACGTCCTACGAGCAGTACTTC
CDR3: CASSQEVGQMTSYEQYF

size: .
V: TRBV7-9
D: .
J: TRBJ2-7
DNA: TGTGCCAGCAGCTTGACTTACGAGCAGTACTTC
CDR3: CASSLTYEQYF

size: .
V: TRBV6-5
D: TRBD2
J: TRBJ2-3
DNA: TGTGCCAGCAGTTACGGGACTCTAGCGGTCACAGATACGCAGTATTTT
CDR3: CASSYGTLAVTDTQYF

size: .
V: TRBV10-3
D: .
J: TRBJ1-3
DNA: TGTGCCGCACTGACTGGGACATCTGGAAACACCATATATTTT
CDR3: CAALTGTSGNTIYF

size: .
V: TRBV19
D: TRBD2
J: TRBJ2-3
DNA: TGTGCCAGTAGTATTCTGCTAGCGGGTGGCACAGATACGCAGTATTTT
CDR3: CASSILLAGGTDTQYF

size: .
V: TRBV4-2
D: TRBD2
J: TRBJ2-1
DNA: TGTGCCAGCAGACTGAGCGGGGGTATTAACAATGAGCAGTTCTTC
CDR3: CASRLSGGINNEQFF

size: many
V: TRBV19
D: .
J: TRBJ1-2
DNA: TGTGCCAGTAGCCGCTCCGGGGTGGGAGGCTACACCTTC
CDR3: CASSRSGVGGYTF

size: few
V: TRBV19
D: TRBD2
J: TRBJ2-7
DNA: TGTGCCAGTAGCCCTTGGTCCATGGGAGGGAACGAGCAGTACTTC
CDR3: CASSPWSMGGNEQYF

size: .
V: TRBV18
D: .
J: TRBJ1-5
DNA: TGTGCCAGCTCACCATCGGGGGGGGCCGGACAGCCCCAGCATTTT
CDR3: CASSPSGGAGQPQHF

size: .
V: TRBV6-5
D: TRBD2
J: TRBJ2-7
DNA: TGTGCCAGCAGTTACTCCATAGCGGGAGGGGAGGACGAGCAGTACTTC
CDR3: CASSYSIAGGEDEQYF

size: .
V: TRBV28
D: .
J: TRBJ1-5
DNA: TGTGCCAGCAGTTATACAGGATTGGACAATCAGCCCCAGCATTTT
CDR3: CASSYTGLDNQPQHF

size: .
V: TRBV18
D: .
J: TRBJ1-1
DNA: TGTGCCAGCTCAGCCAACGGACAGCTGAACACTGAAGCTTTCTTT
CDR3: CASSANGQLNTEAFF

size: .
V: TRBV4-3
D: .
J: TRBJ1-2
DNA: TGCGCCAGCAGCCAAGATGGGGGGAACTCTTATGGCTACACCTTC
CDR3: CASSQDGGNSYGYTF

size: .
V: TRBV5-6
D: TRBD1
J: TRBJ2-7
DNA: TGTGCCAGCAGCTTGACTCGGGACAGGGCTACCTACGAGCAGTACTTC
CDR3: CASSLTRDRATYEQYF

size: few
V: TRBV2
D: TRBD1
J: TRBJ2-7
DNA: TGTGCCAGCAACTCGAACCTCGGGACAGCCTCCTACGAGCAGTACTTC
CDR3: CASNSNLGTASYEQYF